The 17 T cell receptor beta chains in this list originate from one sample, sequenced in a study of cytomegalovirus exposure and HLA in healthy donors listed by TCRdb under 2017. Libraries were constructed by the immunoSEQ multiplex PCR assay. The multiplex PCR relied on a mix of 60 forward primers for TCR Vbeta segments and 13 reverse primers for TCR Jbeta segments. TCRdb took this table from immuneACCESS and kept in-frame rearrangements with V and J called. Such tables lack part of the clones; where checked against another copy, unresolved V genes explain under half of the gap, and the rest is unexplained. This sample gives under 150,000 clones in total; roughly 9% of them show up just once. The leading ten clones occupy about 6.7% of the sample. Sequenced sample: PBMCs. These receptors originate from a woman aged 40-49 years in good health and CMV-seropositive.

There are a few counts of this clone. The chain employs TRBV5-8 and TRBJ2-7, with D uncertain. This CDR3 has 15 amino acids. V was cut by 9 bases and J by 0 bases, with 19 bases left in between. CDR1 is SGHTS and CDR2 is YDEGEE in the germline V gene. In nucleotides, the CDR3 is TGTGCCACTAGTCCCGGCGAGAGGAGCTCCTACGAGCAGTACTTC. It yields the protein CATSPGERSSYEQYF.

This rearrangement joins TRBV10-3 to TRBJ1-3, with D tentatively TRBD1 (6 bases). Germline lookup yields CDR1 ENHRY and CDR2 SYGVKD. V lost 2 bases to trimming and J lost 4 bases, with 9 bases between them. The CDR3 extends over 14 amino acids. The CDR3 protein is CAISEAGGGNTIYF. The CDR3 nucleotides are TGTGCCATCAGTGAGGCTGGGGGCGGAAACACCATATATTTT.

CDR3 nucleotides: TGTGCCAGCAGTGTGGGACAGTATTACGAGCAGTACTTC. This encodes CASSVGQYYEQYF. V usage is TRBV6-5 and J usage is TRBJ2-7, with TRBD1 matching over 7 bases. V was clipped by 5 bases and J by 4 bases; unmatched bases: 5. The germline V gene encodes CDR1 MNHEY and CDR2 SVGAGI. This CDR3 spans 13 amino acids.

This clone was seen a handful of times. The chain has TRBV5-4 and TRBJ2-3, with D possibly matching TRBD2 (6 bases). Germline-derived CDR1 and CDR2 are SGHNT and YYREEE (reference sequence). This CDR3 spans 14 amino acids. Trimming cost V 3 bases and J 5 bases, with 13 bases left between them. The CDR3 sequence: CASSWDWSEDTQYF. CDR3 nucleotide sequence: TGTGCCAGCAGCTGGGACTGGTCGGAAGATACGCAGTATTTT.

This chain joins TRBV19 and TRBJ1-2; 11 nucleotides agree with TRBD1. The CDR3 runs to 15 residues. J was trimmed by 4 bases and V by 4 bases; bases with no gene match: 5. The V gene's germline CDR1 is LNHDA and CDR2 SQIVND (reference sequence). The CDR3 is CASSTPGTGGYGYTF. The CDR3 coding sequence is TGTGCCAGTAGTACCCCAGGGACAGGGGGCTATGGCTACACCTTC. The whole variable domain, filled in from reference TRBV19 and TRBJ1-2, reads DGGITQSPKYLFRKEGQNVTLSCEQNLNHDAMYWYRQDPGQGLRLIYYSQIVNDFQKGDIAEGYSVSREKKESFPLTVTSAQKNPTAFYLCASSTPGTGGYGYTFGSGTRLTVV.

V is TRBV7-2 and J is TRBJ1-6, with 7 bases lining up with TRBD1. CDR3 length: 13 residues. Germline values: CDR1 SGHTA, CDR2 FQGNSA. The V segment lost 6 bases and the J segment 10 bases; nucleotides outside the gene matches: 6. Here the CDR3 DNA reads TGTGCCAGCAGACCCGGGACAGAGTCACCCCTCCACTTT. Translation: CASRPGTESPLHF.

The table lists this clone with a few counts. The chain couples TRBV6-1 to TRBJ2-7; possibly TRBD1 for D (5 bases). The CDR3 runs to 15 residues. The V and J ends lost 7 bases and 0 bases respectively, with 16 bases between them. Per the germline V gene, CDR1 is MNHNS and CDR2 is SASEGT. DNA for the CDR3: TGTGCCAGCAAGGAAACACACAGGACCTCCTACGAGCAGTACTTC. Residues: CASKETHRTSYEQYF.

J is TRBJ1-5 and V is TRBV27; TRBD1 matches 8 bases. CDR1 is MNHEY, CDR2 SMNVEV, per germline (reference sequence). With V trimmed by 3 bases and J by 2 bases, 3 bases remained unmatched. This CDR3 has 15 residues. The CDR3 bases are TGTGCCAGCAGTTTGAACAGGGGGGGCAATCAGCCCCAGCATTTT. Protein sequence: CASSLNRGGNQPQHF.

The chain couples TRBV5-6 to TRBJ2-7; unclear D gene. The CDR3 runs 19 residues. Germline lookup yields CDR1 SGHDT and CDR2 YYEEEE. Trimming pared 4 bases from V and 4 bases from J, leaving 30 bases between. The CDR3 DNA reads as TGTGCCAGCAGCAGCCTAACGCAGGTTAATTACCCCGAAAAGTACGAGCAGTACTTC. This codes for CASSSLTQVNYPEKYEQYF.

This clone was counted a few times. This sequence joins TRBV14 and TRBJ2-1; 8 nucleotides line up with TRBD1. The CDR3 is 19 residues long. J was trimmed by 3 bases and V by 0 bases; bases with no gene match: 13. In germline, CDR1 is SGHDN, CDR2 FVKESK. The CDR3 sequence: CASSQDSIFRDRSYNEQFF. DNA for the CDR3: TGTGCCAGCAGCCAAGATTCAATTTTTAGGGACAGGAGCTACAATGAGCAGTTCTTC.

This clone was found a few times. The chain recombines TRBV6-5 with TRBJ1-5; the D is unclear. V lost 0 bases and J 4 bases, leaving 10 bases between the germline ends. Germline V lookup: CDR1 MNHEY, CDR2 SVGAGI. This CDR3 has 15 amino acids. The CDR3 sequence: CASSYSADTNQPQHF. CDR3 nucleotide sequence: TGTGCCAGCAGTTACTCGGCAGATACAAATCAGCCCCAGCATTTT.

The chain couples TRBV4-1 to TRBJ2-5, with 12 bases lining up with TRBD2. In germline, CDR1 is MGHRA, CDR2 YSYEKL. V trimming: 2 bases; J trimming: 1 base; junction bases outside the gene matches: 2. The CDR3 sequence is 16 residues long. CDR3 coding DNA: TGCGCCAGCAGCCAAATACTAGCGGGGGGCCAAGAGACCCAGTACTTC. Translated, it gives CASSQILAGGQETQYF.

V usage is TRBV5-1 and J usage is TRBJ2-7; no firm D call. This CDR3 spans 13 amino acids. Between the trimmed V and J ends, which lost 6 bases and 3 bases, there was a span of 13 bases. From germline, CDR1 is SGHRS and CDR2 YFSETQ. The CDR3 bases are TGCGCCAGCACCCCCTCGTCAGGCTACGAGCAGTACTTC. Amino acids: CASTPSSGYEQYF.

This clone was recorded a few times. CDR3 in DNA: TGTGCCAGCAGCCAAGCCCCGGGACAGGGGGCTGGCCATGAGCAGTTCTTC. Protein: CASSQAPGQGAGHEQFF. This chain joins TRBV4-2 and TRBJ2-1, with 12 bases aligning to TRBD1. The CDR3 is made up of 17 amino acids. The germline V gene has CDR1 LGHNA and CDR2 YNFKEQ. After removal of 1 base from V and 8 bases from J, the junction contained 9 bases not matched to a gene.

This chain uses TRBV6-5 with TRBJ1-5, with D maybe TRBD1 (6 bases). The V gene's germline CDR1 is MNHEY and CDR2 SVGAGI. The CDR3 covers 12 residues. Trimming left V 6 bases short and J 4 bases short, with 7 bases between. The CDR3 region is CASRTGNQPQHF. CDR3 nucleotide sequence: TGTGCCAGCAGGACAGGAAATCAGCCCCAGCATTTT.

This clone was recorded a few times. The limits of the CDR3 on the DNA are not certain, so only TCRdb's listed CDR3 is given. This chain joins TRBV9 and TRBJ1-2. The CDR3 is 14 residues long, ends included. Per germline, CDR1 SGDLS and CDR2 YYNGEE. CDR3: CASSVAEGSYGCTF.

This clone was seen a few times. The J gene is TRBJ1-5, the V gene TRBV9; D remains ambiguous. V was clipped by 0 bases and J by 1 base, with 14 bases between them. This CDR3 is 17 amino acids long. Per germline, CDR1 SGDLS and CDR2 YYNGEE. In DNA form, the CDR3 reads TGTGCCAGCAGCGTAGAGAGGGCCTCCATAAGCAATCAGCCCCAGCATTTT. Amino acid sequence: CASSVERASISNQPQHF.